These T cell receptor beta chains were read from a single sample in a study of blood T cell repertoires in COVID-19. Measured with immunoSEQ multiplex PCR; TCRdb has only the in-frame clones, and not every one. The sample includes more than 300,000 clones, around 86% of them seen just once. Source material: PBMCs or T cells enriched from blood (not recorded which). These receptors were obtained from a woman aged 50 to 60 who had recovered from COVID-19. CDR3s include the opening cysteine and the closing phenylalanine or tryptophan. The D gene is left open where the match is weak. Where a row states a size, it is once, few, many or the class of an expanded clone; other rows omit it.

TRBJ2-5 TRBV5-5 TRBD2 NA CASSLVPSGQKTQYF TGTGCCAGCAGCTTGGTTCCTAGCGGGCAAAAGACCCAGTACTTC
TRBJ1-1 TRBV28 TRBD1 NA CASSAGQLNTEAFF TGTGCCAGCAGTGCGGGACAGCTAAACACTGAAGCTTTCTTT
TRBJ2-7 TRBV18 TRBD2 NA CASSPPTSGRYRLLVYEQYF TGTGCCAGCTCACCACCGACTAGCGGGAGGTACCGCCTGTTGGTCTACGAGCAGTACTTC
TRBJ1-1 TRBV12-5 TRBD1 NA CASGPSGGFSEAFF TGTGCTAGTGGTCCCTCAGGGGGCTTCTCTGAAGCTTTCTTT
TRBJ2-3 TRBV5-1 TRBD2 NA CASSGGLAGTDTQYF TGCGCCAGCAGCGGAGGACTAGCGGGAACAGATACGCAGTATTTT
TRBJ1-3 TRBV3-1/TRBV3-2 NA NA CASSQAVGTGSYF NA
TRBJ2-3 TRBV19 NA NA CASSIVGTDTQYF TGTGCCAGTAGTATAGTCGGCACAGATACGCAGTATTTT
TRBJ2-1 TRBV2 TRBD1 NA CASRADRSSYNEQFF TGTGCCAGCAGAGCGGACAGGAGCTCCTACAATGAGCAGTTCTTC
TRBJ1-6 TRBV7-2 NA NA CASSLGPHQGTSPLHF TGTGCCAGCAGCTTAGGACCCCATCAGGGAACCTCACCCCTCCACTTT
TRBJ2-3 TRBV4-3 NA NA CASSQDRMGADTQYF TGCGCCAGCAGCCAAGATCGGATGGGCGCAGATACGCAGTATTTT
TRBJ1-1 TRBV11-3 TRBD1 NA CASAGTGSSTEAFF TGTGCCAGTGCCGGGACAGGGTCGAGTACTGAAGCTTTCTTT
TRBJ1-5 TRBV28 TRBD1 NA CASGGDRGRKQPQHF TGTGCCAGCGGTGGGGACAGGGGGCGAAAGCAGCCCCAGCATTTT
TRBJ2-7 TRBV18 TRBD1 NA CASSPPGQGALGEQYF TGTGCCAGCTCACCACCGGGACAGGGGGCTTTAGGCGAGCAGTACTTC
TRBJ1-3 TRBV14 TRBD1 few CASSQSAGGSGNTIYF TGTGCCAGCAGCCAGTCGGCAGGGGGCTCAGGAAACACCATATATTTT
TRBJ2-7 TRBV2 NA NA CAGGAGTYEQYF TGTGCCGGTGGGGCCGGAACCTACGAGCAGTACTTC
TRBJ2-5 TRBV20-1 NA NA CSASLQETQYF TGCAGTGCTAGCCTCCAAGAGACCCAGTACTTC
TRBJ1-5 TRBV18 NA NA CASSPGQNQPQHF TGTGCCAGCTCACCCGGACAGAATCAGCCCCAGCATTTT
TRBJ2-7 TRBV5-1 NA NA CASSLNILYEQYF TGCGCCAGCAGCTTGAATATTCTGTACGAGCAGTACTTC
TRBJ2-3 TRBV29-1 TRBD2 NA CSSSVSGSTATQYF TGCAGCTCTAGTGTTAGCGGGAGCACGGCTACGCAGTATTTT
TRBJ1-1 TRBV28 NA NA CASSPRPGHTEAFF TGTGCCAGCAGTCCCCGCCCGGGTCACACTGAAGCTTTCTTT
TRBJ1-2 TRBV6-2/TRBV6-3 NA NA CASSRSWGRDYGYTF TGTGCCAGCAGCCGCTCATGGGGGAGGGACTATGGCTACACCTTC
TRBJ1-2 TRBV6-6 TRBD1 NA CASSPLGQGGSNYGYTF TGTGCCAGCAGTCCTCTAGGACAGGGGGGATCTAACTATGGCTACACCTTC
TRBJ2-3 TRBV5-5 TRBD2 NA CASSRTSGTVSTDTQYF TGTGCCAGCAGCCGAACTAGCGGGACCGTTAGCACAGATACGCAGTATTTT
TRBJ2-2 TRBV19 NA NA CASSTLGQNTGELFF TGTGCCAGTAGCACTCTTGGGCAGAACACCGGGGAGCTGTTTTTT
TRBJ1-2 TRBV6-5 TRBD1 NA CASSLAQGRYGYTF TGTGCCAGCAGCCTCGCACAGGGGCGCTATGGCTACACCTTC
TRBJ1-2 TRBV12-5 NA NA CASALIGGIYGYTF TGTGCTAGTGCCCTTATCGGCGGAATCTATGGCTACACCTTC
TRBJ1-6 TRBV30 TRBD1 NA CAWSSGQGYNSPLHF TGTGCCTGGAGTTCCGGACAGGGCTATAATTCACCCCTCCACTTT
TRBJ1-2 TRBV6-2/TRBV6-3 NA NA CASSYVTGTYGYTF TGTGCCAGCAGTTACGTGACAGGAACCTATGGCTACACCTTC
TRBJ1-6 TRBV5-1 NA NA CASSFGTISNSPLHF TGCGCCAGCAGCTTCGGGACAATAAGTAATTCACCCCTCCACTTT
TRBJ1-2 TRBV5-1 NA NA CASSWDKNGYTF TGCGCCAGCAGCTGGGACAAAAATGGCTACACCTTC
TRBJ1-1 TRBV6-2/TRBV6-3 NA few CASSYVGGALNTEAFF TGTGCCAGCAGTTACGTGGGGGGGGCTTTGAACACTGAAGCTTTCTTT
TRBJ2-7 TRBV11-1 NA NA CASNSGGSKQYF TGTGCCAGCAACTCAGGGGGGTCAAAGCAGTACTTC
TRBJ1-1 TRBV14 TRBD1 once CASSLWMGQGNTEAFF TGTGCCAGCAGCCTTTGGATGGGACAGGGGAACACTGAAGCTTTCTTT
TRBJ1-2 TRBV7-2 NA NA CASSLAHEGRTYGYTF TGTGCCAGCAGCTTAGCGCATGAGGGTAGGACCTATGGCTACACCTTC
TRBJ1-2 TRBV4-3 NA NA CASSQQTGQGYGYTF TGCGCCAGCAGCCAGCAGACAGGCCAAGGCTATGGCTACACCTTC
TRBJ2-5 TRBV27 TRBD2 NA CASSLDGREETQYF TGTGCCAGCAGTTTAGACGGGAGGGAAGAGACCCAGTACTTC
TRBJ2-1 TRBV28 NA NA CASIPTEAGWLNEQFF TGTGCCAGCATCCCCACTGAAGCGGGTTGGTTGAATGAGCAGTTCTTC
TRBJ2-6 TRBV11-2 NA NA CASSSTDRFSGANVLTF TGTGCCAGCAGCTCTACTGACAGGTTCTCTGGGGCCAACGTCCTGACTTTC
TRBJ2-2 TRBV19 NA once CASSMIRGTGELFF TGTGCCAGTAGTATGATTCGGGGTACCGGGGAGCTGTTTTTT
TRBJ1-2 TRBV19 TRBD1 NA CASSMRPGQGYGYTF TGTGCCAGTAGTATGCGGCCGGGACAGGGCTATGGCTACACCTTC
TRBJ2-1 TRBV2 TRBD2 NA CASSGGWGLAGASYNEQFF TGTGCCAGCAGTGGTGGGTGGGGACTAGCGGGAGCCTCCTACAATGAGCAGTTCTTC
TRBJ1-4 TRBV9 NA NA CASSVAIANEKLFF TGTGCCAGCAGCGTAGCTATAGCGAATGAAAAACTGTTTTTT
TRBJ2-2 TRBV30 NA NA CAWSVDLGGGSSHKTGELFF TGTGCCTGGAGTGTAGATTTAGGAGGAGGGTCCTCGCACAAAACCGGGGAGCTGTTTTTT
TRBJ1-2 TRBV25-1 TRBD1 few CASGDPGTGSNGYTF TGTGCCAGCGGGGACCCCGGGACAGGGTCAAATGGCTACACCTTC
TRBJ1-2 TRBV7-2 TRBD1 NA CASSLGGTGGVYGYTF TGTGCCAGCAGCTTAGGAGGGACAGGGGGCGTCTATGGCTACACCTTC
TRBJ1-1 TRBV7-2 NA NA CASSLEDSNTEAFF TGTGCCAGCAGCTTAGAAGACAGCAACACTGAAGCTTTCTTT
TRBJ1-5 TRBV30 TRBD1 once CAWSRDRGSNQPQHF TGTGCCTGGAGCCGGGACAGGGGATCCAATCAGCCCCAGCATTTT
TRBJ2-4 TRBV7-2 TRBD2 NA CASSRTSGDLGNIQYF TGTGCCAGCAGCAGGACTAGCGGGGACCTGGGAAACATTCAGTACTTC
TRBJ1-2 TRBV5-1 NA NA CASSPDTYGYTF TGCGCCAGCAGCCCTGACACCTATGGCTACACCTTC
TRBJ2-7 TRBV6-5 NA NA CASSRTGGEQYF TGTGCCAGCAGTCGGACTGGGGGGGAGCAGTACTTC
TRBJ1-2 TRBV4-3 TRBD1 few CASSHPGQSNYGYTF TGCGCCAGCAGCCACCCGGGACAGAGTAACTATGGCTACACCTTC